A single TCR beta chain is shown here with its context. Its cognate antigen has yet to be identified. No per-base quality is available; no much larger clone lies one base away. The time point label on this specimen signifies: week 3, after first cycle of checkpoint inhibitor. Blood samples were taken at two points: before treatment (T0) and at week 3 (W3), which came after the first cycle of checkpoint blockade. Except for a couple of patients with rapid clinical progression, response was assessed 12 weeks after the first infusion by RECIST 1.1; disease control meant complete response, partial response or stable disease. Patients with prior systemic cancer treatment, concomitant immunosuppressant therapy or synchronous other active malignancies were excluded. TCR beta was sequenced in both bulk PBMC and plasma cell-free DNA in order to track circulating cells as well as T cell turnover. Lymphoprep and SepMate tubes were used to isolate PBMC from blood, and red cell lysis was then performed. QIAamp DNA Blood Mini kits were used to extract DNA from PBMC and sorted T cell subsets.

CDR1 and CDR2 are drawn from the germline V gene (reference sequence): WNHNN, SYGVQD. V and J are trimmed by 2 bases and 3 bases, and the gene matches miss 0 bases of the junction. Counted from cysteine to phenylalanine, this CDR3 has 15 amino acids. This entry keeps only the CDR3 DNA: 45 bases, framed from base 1. The sample is drawn from a study of blood T cell dynamics during melanoma immunotherapy (dated by TCRdb to 2019 to 2021). Background for the entire study: The patients had metastatic melanoma and were given first-line pembrolizumab or nivolumab plus ipilimumab as standard of care in the United Kingdom. To identify early correlates of response, the study profiled peripheral T cell receptor repertoires in patients with metastatic melanoma before and after one cycle of checkpoint inhibitor therapy. A training cohort was formed from consecutive patients, and a further independent group of patients from the same centre was pooled into an external validation set.

A fixed 350 ng of DNA was loaded for every bulk PBMC sample. TCR beta CDR3 sequences were amplified from genomic DNA with the immunoSEQ TCRb Assay kit following manufacturer instructions. The KAPA Library Quantification Kit for Illumina platforms was used to quantify pooled libraries by qPCR. Sequencing of the pooled libraries was done on an Illumina NextSeq 500, with clustering at roughly 0.55-1.1 pM. On the study's bioinformatics: Analysis of the TCR data relied on immunoSEQ ANALYZER and the R LymphoSeq package. A rearrangement efficiency score was calculated as productive divided by the sum of productive and non-productive CDR3 sequences. Clonality was measured with the Gini coefficient and diversity with the Renyi index at alpha=1, compared pairwise between timepoints within each patient. In LymphoSeq, clonal relatedness was computed with an edit distance of 3 and repertoire similarity was computed with the Bhattacharyya coefficient. Linear discriminant analysis on week-3 changes in clonality and diversity was built with the R MASS and caret packages to classify response. TCRdb's version of the immuneACCESS table is confined to in-frame rearrangements and falls short of the full clone set. An unresolved V gene accounts for under half of the shortfall where checked; the remainder is of unknown origin. The V and J calls and clone size were taken over from that table, and D and trimming were inferred from the DNA. The sample table contains thousands of clones; only one count was recorded for 88% of them. The ten largest clones capture around 2% of the sample.

Findings and caveats that apply to the study as a whole: A bifurcated reorganization of the PBMC repertoire at W3, with increased clonality or increased diversity, was observed in patients who later achieved disease control, unlike in progressors. The relatively small sample size was acknowledged as a potential limitation on generalization of the results. The study was unable to establish whether the T cell clones driving the repertoire changes were melanoma-specific or instead reflected general immune activation.

Recombination linked TRBV10-1 to TRBJ2-5; 13 bases in between match TRBD2. The clonotype was recovered from a human donor with melanoma. The source was blood, collected from a patient treated with checkpoint blockade. The bases read TGCGCCAGCAGTGAGGGGACTAGCGGGAAAGAGACCCAGTACTTC. This sequence encodes CASSEGTSGKETQYF.